The 25 T cell receptor beta chains given below trace back to one sample, sequenced in a study of T-cell memory formation after mild COVID-19. TCRdb independently ran MiXCR on the 5' RACE reads; one entry per CDR3 protein. This table has roughly 400,000 distinct CDR3 sequences, more than 15% appearing once. The specimen sequenced was PBMCs or a T cell subset sorted from them (not recorded which). The receptors were sampled from a man younger than 30 who had mild COVID-19 (a few samples of this study predate the infection). Cell type and time point are not known.

This clonotype was counted many times. The chain combines TRBV6-5 with TRBJ1-1, with 8 bases identical to TRBD1. In germline, CDR1 is MNHEY, CDR2 SVGAGI. The CDR3 spans 15 residues. Germline trimming cut 5 bases from V and 1 base from J; bases unmatched to any gene: 6. The CDR3 spells CASSRSGTGNTEAFF. CDR3 nucleotides: TGTGCCAGCAGTCGATCCGGGACAGGGAACACTGAAGCTTTCTTT.

Only a few counts were recorded for this clonotype. The V call is TRBV5-5, the J call TRBJ2-7, with D unresolved. This CDR3 has 13 residues. V lost 4 bases and J 4 bases, leaving 12 bases between the germline ends. Germline CDR1 and CDR2: SGHKS and YYEKEE (reference sequence). The CDR3 region is CASSEVTLYEQYV. DNA of the CDR3: TGTGCCAGCAGCGAGGTGACCCTGTACGAGCAGTACGTC.

V and J are TRBV6-6 and TRBJ2-1; D call uncertain. CDR3 length equals 15 residues. V lost 0 bases and J lost 0, with 6 bases in between. CDR1 and CDR2 (germline): MNHNY, SVGAGI (reference sequence). CDR3 residues: CASSYSKGSYNEQFF. As DNA, the CDR3 is TGTGCCAGCAGTTACTCTAAGGGCTCCTACAATGAGCAGTTCTTC.

This clonotype was seen only a few times. The V gene is TRBV12-3 or TRBV12-4, the J gene TRBJ2-3, with D hard to call. Trimming pared 5 bases from V and 2 bases from J, leaving 11 bases between. There are 14 residues in the CDR3. The CDR3 spells CASSPRETTDTQYF. The DNA of the CDR3 is TGTGCCAGCAGTCCAAGGGAAACCACAGATACGCAGTATTTT.

This clonotype was recorded at least ten times. The chain uses TRBV4-2 and TRBJ2-3, with TRBD2 matching over 10 bases. Germline trimming cut 5 bases from V and 6 bases from J; bases unmatched to any gene: 2. CDR1 is LGHNA, CDR2 YNFKEQ, per germline. The CDR3 is 13 amino acids. CDR3 nucleotide sequence: TGTGCCAGCAGCGGGACTAGCGCGGATACGCAGTATTTT. This translates into CASSGTSADTQYF.

In this sample, this clonotype turned up a few times. V gene TRBV2 combines with J gene TRBJ2-5, with D hard to call. The germline V gene has CDR1 SNHLY and CDR2 FYNNEI. The CDR3 has 11 residues. V lost 6 bases and J lost 4, with 6 bases in between. CDR3 sequence: CASRSLETQYF. CDR3 DNA: TGTGCCAGCAGATCCCTAGAGACCCAGTACTTC.

This clonotype has just a few counts. V gene TRBV7-3 combines with J gene TRBJ2-3; TRBD2 might be the D (5 bases). There are 15 residues in the CDR3. The germline gives CDR1 SGHTA, CDR2 FQGTGA. V gave up 4 bases and J gave up 1 base, with 12 bases separating them. In nucleotides, the CDR3 is TGTGCCAGCAGCTCACCCTGGGGAGGCACAGATACGCAGTATTTT. Protein: CASSSPWGGTDTQYF.

The chain uses TRBV7-6 and TRBJ2-1; 7 nucleotides line up with TRBD2. The CDR3 is 14 amino acids. J was trimmed by 7 bases and V by 7 bases; bases with no gene match: 10. In germline, CDR1 is SGHVS, CDR2 FNYEAQ. The CDR3 coding sequence is TGTGCCAGCACCCGAGGGACCGGGGGGAATGAGCAGTTCTTC. Residues: CASTRGTGGNEQFF.

This clonotype was seen repeatedly, ten times or more. V usage is TRBV7-2 and J usage is TRBJ2-7, with D unclear. The CDR3 loop spans 13 amino acids. CDR1 and CDR2 (germline): SGHTA, FQGNSA. Trimming cost V 5 bases and J 0 bases, with 8 bases left between them. DNA of the CDR3: TGTGCCAGCAGCCCACCCTCCTCCTACGAGCAGTACTTC. It translates to CASSPPSSYEQYF.

This clonotype showed up many times. The rearrangement uses TRBV10-3 and TRBJ1-3; no clear D. Trimming shortened V by 2 bases and J by 1 base, and 9 bases separated the two germline ends. Germline V gives CDR1 ENHRY, CDR2 SYGVKD. CDR3 length: 15 residues. The CDR3 is CAISEAPFSGNTIYF. In nucleotides, the CDR3 is TGTGCCATCAGTGAGGCCCCTTTTTCTGGAAACACCATATATTTT.

This clonotype was observed a few times. The chain employs TRBV4-3 and TRBJ1-4, with TRBD1 identical over 8 bases. CDR3 length equals 17 residues. Trimming took 1 base from V and 7 from J; bases not matched to a gene: 11. Germline loops: CDR1 LGHNA, CDR2 YSLEER. The CDR3 DNA sequence: TGCGCCAGCAGCCAAGGGTTTCTCCGGACAGGGAGTGAAAAACTGTTTTTT. Encoded protein: CASSQGFLRTGSEKLFF.

This clonotype was seen ten or more times. The rearrangement uses TRBV27 and TRBJ2-3; D uncertain. The CDR3 covers 15 residues. Trimming took 1 base from V and 4 from J, leaving 12 bases between them. Germline assignment: CDR1 MNHEY and CDR2 SMNVEV (reference sequence). CDR3 sequence (DNA): TGTGCCAGCAGTTTATTCGTTAGCTTCTCAGATACGCAGTATTTT. This translates into CASSLFVSFSDTQYF.

The CDR3 nucleotides read TGCGCCAGCAGCATGGAAGTGACACCTCTCTATGGCTACACCTTC. This encodes CASSMEVTPLYGYTF. The V and J genes are TRBV5-1 and TRBJ1-2; D is uncertain. The CDR3 covers 15 residues. Germline CDR1 reads SGHRS; CDR2 reads YFSETQ. Trimming removed 4 bases from V and 4 bases from J, with 17 bases in between.

In this sample, this clonotype turned up a few times. The chain has TRBV25-1 and TRBJ1-4; 7 bases are shared with TRBD1. CDR3 size: 14 residues. Per germline, CDR1 MGHDK and CDR2 SYGVNS. V dropped 4 bases and J dropped 7; count of bases not matched to a gene: 6. The CDR3 protein is CASSVGTVGEKLFF. The DNA of the CDR3 is TGTGCCAGCAGTGTCGGGACAGTAGGTGAAAAACTGTTTTTT.

This clonotype was seen a few times. This chain uses TRBV7-2 with TRBJ1-2; D remains unclear. CDR3 length: 14 amino acids. Trimming left V 5 bases short and J 2 bases short, with 12 bases between. Germline V gene data show CDR1 as SGHTA and CDR2 as FQGNSA. The chain's CDR3 is CASSRLPSNYGYTF. CDR3 nucleotide sequence: TGTGCCAGCAGCCGGCTCCCGTCCAACTATGGCTACACCTTC.

This clonotype was seen a few times. The chain joins TRBV28 to TRBJ2-1, with D perhaps matching TRBD1 (5 bases). The V gene lost 3 bases and the J gene lost 0 bases, with 9 bases spanning the gap. The CDR3 loop spans 15 amino acids. The germline V gene encodes CDR1 MDHEN and CDR2 SYDVKM. CDR3 nucleotide sequence: TGTGCCAGCAGTTTTTTGACAGACTCCTACAATGAGCAGTTCTTC. Its protein is CASSFLTDSYNEQFF.

This clonotype has a handful of counts. The rearrangement links TRBV20-1 to TRBJ2-7; D might be TRBD1 (5 bases). In germline, CDR1 is DFQATT, CDR2 SNEGSKA (reference sequence). This CDR3 has 14 amino acids. V was trimmed by 0 bases and J by 0 bases, leaving 9 bases between them. CDR3 loop: CSARDSQGSYEQYF. The CDR3 DNA follows: TGCAGTGCTAGAGATTCCCAGGGCTCCTACGAGCAGTACTTC.

The chain links TRBV7-9 to TRBJ2-2; D may be TRBD2 (6 bases). The CDR3 totals 16 residues. Trimming took 3 bases from V and 4 from J, leaving 15 bases between them. Germline-derived CDR1 and CDR2 are SEHNR and FQNEAQ (reference sequence). CDR3 in DNA: TGTGCCAGCAGCTTTACCGGGGGTCGGGGCACCGGGGAGCTGTTTTTT. It specifies CASSFTGGRGTGELFF.

The V call is TRBV7-9, the J call TRBJ2-3; D is undetermined. The V gene lost 3 bases and the J gene lost 4 bases, with 2 bases spanning the gap. Germline lookup yields CDR1 SEHNR and CDR2 FQNEAQ (reference sequence). The CDR3 spans 11 residues. The CDR3: CASSFPDTQYF. The DNA for the CDR3 is TGTGCCAGCAGCTTCCCAGATACGCAGTATTTT.

This clonotype was counted between two and nine times. This chain uses TRBV5-1 with TRBJ1-5; 10 nucleotides align to TRBD1. The CDR3 spans 15 residues. CDR1 and CDR2 from the germline V gene are SGHRS and YFSETQ. The junction had 7 bases not matched to a gene; V was cut back by 4 bases and J by 6 bases. As DNA, the CDR3 is TGCGCCAGCAGCCAGACAGGGGGCTTTGGTCAGCCCCAGCATTTT. It codes for CASSQTGGFGQPQHF.

This sequence joins TRBV5-4 and TRBJ2-1; tentatively, D is TRBD1 or TRBD2 (5 bases each). This CDR3 has 16 amino acids. The V gene lost 7 bases and the J gene lost 1 base, with 18 bases spanning the gap. The germline V gene encodes CDR1 SGHNT and CDR2 YYREEE (reference sequence). CDR3 loop: CASELGDRRSYNEQFF. The CDR3 coding sequence is TGTGCCAGCGAATTGGGGGACCGCAGGTCCTACAATGAGCAGTTCTTC.

This clonotype was counted a few times. The CDR3 coding sequence is TGTGCCAGCTCATCACAATCAGGGGAAGGTGGCTACACCTTC. Its protein is CASSSQSGEGGYTF. This sequence joins TRBV18 and TRBJ1-2; tentatively, D is TRBD1 (6 bases). The V end was cut by 5 bases, the J end by 7 bases, with 17 bases between. This CDR3 spans 14 amino acids. CDR1 and CDR2 from the germline V gene are KGHSH and LQKENI.

This sequence joins TRBV6-5 and TRBJ2-7; D is ambiguous. From germline, CDR1 is MNHEY and CDR2 SVGAGI. Between the trimmed V and J ends, which lost 4 bases and 5 bases, there was a span of 18 bases. The CDR3 covers 15 residues. Here the CDR3 DNA reads TGTGCCAGCAGTTGGGTGGTAGGGAAGAACCACGAGCAGTACTTC. Translation gives CASSWVVGKNHEQYF.

The gene calls are TRBV4-3 and TRBJ2-5; 7 nucleotides align to TRBD1. This CDR3 is 15 amino acids long. The V gene end was trimmed by 1 base and the J gene end by 1 base; junction bases not matched to a gene: 3. CDR1 is LGHNA, CDR2 YSLEER, per germline. The DNA of the CDR3 is TGCGCCAGCAGCCAAGGCAGGACAGGCCAAGAGACCCAGTACTTC. Translated: CASSQGRTGQETQYF.

V usage is TRBV5-1 and J usage is TRBJ2-1, with a possible D match to TRBD1 (5 bases). The germline CDR1 and CDR2 sequences are SGHRS and YFSETQ. The CDR3 is made up of 13 amino acids. Trimming took 3 bases from V and 4 from J, leaving 8 bases between them. CDR3 in DNA: TGCGCCAGCAGCTCGACAGATTACAATGAGCAGTTCTTC. Its protein is CASSSTDYNEQFF.